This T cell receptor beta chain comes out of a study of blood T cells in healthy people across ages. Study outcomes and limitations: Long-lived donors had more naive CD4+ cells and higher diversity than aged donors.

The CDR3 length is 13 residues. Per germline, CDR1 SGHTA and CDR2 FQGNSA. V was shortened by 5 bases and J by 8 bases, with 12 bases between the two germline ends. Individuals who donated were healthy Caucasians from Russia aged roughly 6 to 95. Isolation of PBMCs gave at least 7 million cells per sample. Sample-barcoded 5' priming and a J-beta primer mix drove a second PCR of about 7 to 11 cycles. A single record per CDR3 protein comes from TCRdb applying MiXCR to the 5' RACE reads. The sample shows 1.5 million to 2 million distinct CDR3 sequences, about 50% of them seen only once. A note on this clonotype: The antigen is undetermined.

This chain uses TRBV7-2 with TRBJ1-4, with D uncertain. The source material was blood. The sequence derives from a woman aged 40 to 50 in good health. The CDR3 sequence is CASSLPIGEKLFF. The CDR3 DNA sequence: TGTGCCAGCAGCCTCCCAATAGGGGAAAAACTGTTTTTT.